Presented here are 2 T cell receptor beta chains from one specimen sequenced in a study of technical replicates of blood from a handful of donors (dated by TCRdb to about 2017). Libraries were made using the immunoSEQ multiplex PCR assay. Imported from immuneACCESS, the table was reduced by TCRdb to in-frame sequences with V and J called. These copies leave out some clones; in studies compared against another copy, an unresolved V gene accounts for under half, and the cause of the remainder is not known. This sample lists under 90,000 clones; roughly 94% were detected once. The ten largest make up around 0.25% of the sample. Input material: T cells isolated from PBMCs. These TCRs come from a human donor in good health.

V usage is TRBV5-1 and J usage is TRBJ2-1; 7 bases align to TRBD1. The CDR3 has 16 residues. V shed 0 bases, J shed 3 bases, and the junction held 6 bases outside the gene matches. CDR1 SGHRS and CDR2 YFSETQ come from the germline V gene. The CDR3 DNA sequence: TGCGCCAGCAGCTTGGGAACGGGACAGCGCTACAATGAGCAGTTCTTC. As protein: CASSLGTGQRYNEQFF.

The chain links TRBV27 to TRBJ1-4, with 10 nucleotides matching TRBD1. The V and J ends lost 5 bases and 8 bases, in that order; junction bases with no gene match: 5. Germline V gives CDR1 MNHEY, CDR2 SMNVEV (reference sequence). The CDR3 runs 14 residues. The CDR3 nucleotides are TGTGCCAGCAGTCTCGGGACAGGGGCCGAAAAACTGTTTTTT. Protein sequence: CASSLGTGAEKLFF. The variable domain in full, with the rest retrieved from reference TRBV27 and TRBJ1-4, is EAQVTQNPRYLITVTGKKLTVTCSQNMNHEYMSWYRQDPGLGLRQIYYSMNVEVTDKGDVPEGYKVSRKEKRNFPLILESPSPNQTSLYFCASSLGTGAEKLFFGSGTQLSVL.